This T cell receptor beta chain derives from a study of identical twins. MiXCR was run by TCRdb on the 5' RACE reads, yielding one entry per CDR3 protein. The sample lists about 920,000 distinct CDR3 sequences, over 9% occurring once. V was shortened by 0 bases and J by 10 bases, with 7 bases between the two germline ends. The CDR3 is 13 amino acids. Per the germline V gene, CDR1 is LGHDT and CDR2 is YNNKEL (reference sequence). Only a few counts were recorded for this clonotype. This sample also belongs to another study, concerning yellow fever vaccine responses in identical twins.

The V and J genes are TRBV3-1 and TRBJ1-6, with no clear D. The sequenced sample consisted of PBMCs. The clonotype was recovered from a young woman in good health. CDR3 DNA: TGTGCCAGCAGCCAAGAAGGGATATCACCCCTCCACTTT. Amino acid sequence: CASSQEGISPLHF.